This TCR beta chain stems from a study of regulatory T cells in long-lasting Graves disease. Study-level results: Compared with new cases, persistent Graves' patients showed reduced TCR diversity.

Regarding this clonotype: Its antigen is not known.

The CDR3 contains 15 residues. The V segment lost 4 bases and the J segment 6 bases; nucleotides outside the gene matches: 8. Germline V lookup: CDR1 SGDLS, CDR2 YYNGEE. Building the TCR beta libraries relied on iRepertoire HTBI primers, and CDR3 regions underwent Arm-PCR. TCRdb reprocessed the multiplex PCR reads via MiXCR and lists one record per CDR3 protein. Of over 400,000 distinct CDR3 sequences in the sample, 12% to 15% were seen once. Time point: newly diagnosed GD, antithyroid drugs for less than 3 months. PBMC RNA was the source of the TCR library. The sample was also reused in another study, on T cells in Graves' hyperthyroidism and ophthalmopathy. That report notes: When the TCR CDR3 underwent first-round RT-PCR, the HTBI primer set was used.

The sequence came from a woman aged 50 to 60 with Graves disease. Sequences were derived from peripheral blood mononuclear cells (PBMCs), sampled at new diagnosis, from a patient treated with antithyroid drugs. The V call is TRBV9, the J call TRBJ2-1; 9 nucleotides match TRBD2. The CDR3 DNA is TGTGCCAGCAGCTTAAGCGGGGGGCTAATCAATGAGCAGTTCTTC. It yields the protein CASSLSGGLINEQFF. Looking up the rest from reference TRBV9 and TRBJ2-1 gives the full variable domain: DSGVTQTPKHLITATGQRVTLRCSPRSGDLSVYWYQQSLDQGLQFLIQYYNGEERAKGNILERFSAQQFPDLHSELNLSSLELGDSALYFCASSLSGGLINEQFFGPGTRLTVL.